Below, 14 T cell receptor beta chains from the same sample are listed, as sequenced in a study of radiation and T cells in renal cell carcinoma. Time point meaning: blood 4 weeks post-SBRT, at nephrectomy. Treatment indicated: 15 Gy SBRT to primary tumor, nephrectomy 4 weeks later. The table came from immunoSEQ multiplex PCR; TCRdb's copy has only in-frame clones and leaves some out. The table lists 97,000 or so clones, 80% to 90% of them singletons, with approximately 7.3% in the top ten. The sequenced sample was blood, obtained from a patient whose treatment included radiotherapy and nephrectomy. Receptors originate from a man aged 55 to 70 with renal cell carcinoma.

V is TRBV19 and J is TRBJ1-5; D is possibly TRBD1 (6 bases). In germline, CDR1 is LNHDA, CDR2 SQIVND (reference sequence). The CDR3 is 14 amino acids. Trimming left V 5 bases short and J 4 bases short, with 12 bases between. CDR3 amino acids: CASSLRGGNQPQHF. The CDR3 coding sequence is TGTGCCAGTAGTCTCAGGGGTGGGAATCAGCCCCAGCATTTT.

The V and J genes are TRBV6-4 and TRBJ2-3; 7 bases are shared with TRBD2. CDR3 length: 15 amino acids. V shed 3 bases and J 2 bases; nucleotides not matched to a gene: 5. Germline V CDR1 and CDR2: MRHNA, SNTAGT. The CDR3 region is CASSEGLADTDTQYF. The CDR3 bases are TGTGCCAGCAGTGAAGGGCTAGCGGACACAGATACGCAGTATTTT.

The J gene is TRBJ2-1, the V gene TRBV7-6, with D perhaps matching TRBD1 or TRBD2 (6 bases each). The CDR3 has 15 residues. V was cut by 5 bases and J by 2 bases, with 13 bases left in between. Germline V gene sequence: CDR1 SGHVS, CDR2 FNYEAQ. The CDR3 protein is CASSPDGGAYNEQFF. In DNA form, the CDR3 reads TGTGCCAGCAGCCCCGACGGGGGCGCCTACAATGAGCAGTTCTTC.

Here the CDR3 reads CASSPGTGGGRYEKLFF. As DNA, the CDR3 is TGTGCCAGCAGCCCTGGGACAGGGGGCGGACGTTATGAAAAACTGTTTTTT. The chain joins TRBV4-2 to TRBJ1-4; 12 nucleotides align to TRBD1. Germline V gives CDR1 LGHNA, CDR2 YNFKEQ. The CDR3 extends over 17 amino acids. With V trimmed by 4 bases and J by 6 bases, 9 bases remained unmatched.

The chain joins TRBV25-1 to TRBJ2-5; 8 bases map to TRBD2. This CDR3 has 15 amino acids. The V gene end was trimmed by 3 bases and the J gene end by 2 bases; junction bases not matched to a gene: 5. Germline loops: CDR1 MGHDK, CDR2 SYGVNS. The CDR3 DNA reads TGTGCCAGCAGTGATTTTGGCGGGAGGCAAGAGACCCAGTACTTC. This sequence encodes CASSDFGGRQETQYF.

This clone was counted only a few times. The rearrangement joins TRBV30 to TRBJ1-5, with unresolved D. With 0 bases removed from V and 6 bases from J, the gap between germline ends came to 6 bases. In germline, CDR1 is GTSNPN, CDR2 SVGIG (reference sequence). This CDR3 spans 12 amino acids. As DNA, the CDR3 is TGTGCCTGGAGTGTCTCCCGTCAGCCCCAGCATTTT. This translates into CAWSVSRQPQHF.

The genes are TRBV7-9 and TRBJ2-3; no clear D gene. The germline CDR1 and CDR2 sequences are SEHNR and FQNEAQ (reference sequence). The germline V and J ends were trimmed by 4 bases and 0 bases, with 5 bases remaining between them. This CDR3 is built from 13 residues. The CDR3 here is CASSWTSTDTQYF. CDR3 coding DNA: TGTGCCAGCAGCTGGACGAGCACAGATACGCAGTATTTT.

The chain carries TRBV2 and TRBJ2-3; D is uncertain. The CDR3 totals 14 residues. The germline gives CDR1 SNHLY, CDR2 FYNNEI. Trimming cost V 4 bases and J 1 base, with 9 bases left between them. The CDR3 spells CASSVLVGTDTQYF. In DNA, the CDR3 is TGTGCCAGCAGTGTACTCGTGGGCACAGATACGCAGTATTTT.

This clone has a single count. The V call is TRBV10-1, the J call TRBJ2-7; unclear D gene. Germline assignment: CDR1 WNHNN and CDR2 SYGVQD (reference sequence). This CDR3 has 14 amino acids. V lost 3 bases and J lost 2, with 11 bases in between. CDR3 region: CASSDSSTPYEQYF. In DNA, the CDR3 is TGCGCCAGCAGTGACAGCAGTACCCCCTACGAGCAGTACTTC.

V and J are TRBV11-3 and TRBJ2-1; 8 bases are shared with TRBD1. The CDR3 extends over 14 amino acids. CDR1 is SGHNT and CDR2 is YENEEA in the germline V gene. The J segment lost 4 bases and the V segment lost 3 bases, leaving 2 bases of the junction unmatched. The DNA of the CDR3 is TGTGCCAGCAGCTTGAGACAGGGGTACAATGAGCAGTTCTTC. Translation: CASSLRQGYNEQFF.

The chain carries TRBV7-9 and TRBJ1-2, with TRBD1 matching 11 bases. Germline-derived CDR1 and CDR2 are SEHNR and FQNEAQ (reference sequence). This CDR3 is 18 amino acids long. J gave up 4 bases and V 5 bases, and 15 bases lay outside the gene matches. The chain's CDR3 is CASSRELGQGGRGYGYTF. CDR3 bases: TGTGCCAGCAGCCGAGAATTGGGACAGGGGGGGCGAGGCTATGGCTACACCTTC.

The chain links TRBV27 to TRBJ1-5, with D uncertain. The germline V gene has CDR1 MNHEY and CDR2 SMNVEV (reference sequence). Trimming removed 3 bases from V and 8 bases from J, with 11 bases in between. The CDR3 contains 13 residues. The CDR3 nucleotides are TGTGCCAGCAGTTTGAACCCCTTTGAGCCCCAGCATTTT. Amino acids: CASSLNPFEPQHF.

The chain links TRBV5-1 to TRBJ2-1; the match to TRBD2 covers 8 bases. J gave up 7 bases and V 1 base, and 7 bases lay outside the gene matches. This CDR3 contains 15 residues. From germline, CDR1 is SGHRS and CDR2 YFSETQ. CDR3 in DNA: TGCGCCAGCAGCTTGTCCAGCGGGAGTAGGAATGAGCAGTTCTTC. This codes for CASSLSSGSRNEQFF.

The chain has TRBV5-5 and TRBJ1-1; maybe TRBD1 (5 bases). Trimming removed 3 bases from V and 4 bases from J, with 22 bases in between. Germline CDR1 and CDR2: SGHKS and YYEKEE (reference sequence). The CDR3 length is 17 residues. The CDR3 spells CASSSGGLTAKRTEAFF. CDR3 sequence (DNA): TGTGCCAGCAGCTCGGGAGGGCTGACAGCAAAGCGCACTGAAGCTTTCTTT.